These T cell receptor beta chains were read from a single sample in a study of metastatic and nonmetastatic thyroid tumors. TCRdb re-clonotyped the PCR reads via MiXCR. There are tens of thousands of clones in the sample; 10% to 15% occur only once, and approximately 10% lies in the top ten. Sequenced: blood. The receptors shown here come from a female donor with papillary thyroid cancer or a benign thyroid nodule (not recorded which). Some clones in this sample may be carry-over from other donors' samples. Each CDR3 is given with its conserved first and last residue. A D gene is named only where the DNA matches it firmly. Some rows mark clone size as missing; the rest say once, few, many or name a class of expanded clone.

CDR3 length,D gene,clone size,V gene,J gene,CDR3 protein,CDR3 DNA
15,-,many,TRBV15,TRBJ1-5,CATSRSGLSNQPQHF,TGTGCCACCAGCAGATCAGGGCTCAGCAATCAGCCCCAGCATTTT
13,-,-,TRBV30,TRBJ1-3,CASLGSSGNTIYF,TGTGCCTCTCTAGGCTCGTCAGGAAACACCATATATTTT
12,-,many,TRBV10-3,TRBJ1-1,CAIRGTYTEAFF,TGTGCCATCAGGGGGACGTACACTGAAGCTTTCTTT
17,TRBD2,many,TRBV7-3,TRBJ2-3,CASSYLLAGGRADTQYF,TGTGCCAGCAGCTACCTACTAGCGGGAGGGCGCGCAGATACGCAGTATTTT
14,-,many,TRBV20-1,TRBJ1-3,CSARFQGTGNTIYF,TGCAGTGCTAGATTCCAGGGAACTGGAAACACCATATATTTT
13,-,many,TRBV9,TRBJ2-1,CASSVVGTAEQFF,TGTGCCAGCAGCGTAGTCGGGACCGCCGAGCAGTTCTTC
15,-,many,TRBV15,TRBJ2-4,CATSPGQGGEDIQYF,TGTGCCACCAGCCCAGGACAGGGAGGGGAGGACATTCAGTACTTC
19,-,many,TRBV6-4,TRBJ2-3,CASKAGLGRARGSTDTQYF,TGTGCCAGCAAGGCGGGCCTCGGTCGTGCACGGGGAAGCACAGATACGCAGTATTTT
15,TRBD2,many,TRBV20-1,TRBJ2-3,CSASPTSGKTDTQYF,TGCAGTGCTAGTCCGACTAGCGGGAAGACAGATACGCAGTATTTT
15,-,many,TRBV5-5,TRBJ2-6,CASSLYPPGANVLTF,TGTGCCAGCAGCTTGTACCCCCCTGGGGCCAACGTCCTGACTTTC
17,-,many,TRBV4-1,TRBJ1-6,CASSHLEGGLANSPLHF,TGCGCCAGCAGCCACTTAGAAGGGGGGTTGGCCAATTCACCCCTCCACTTT
17,TRBD2,many,TRBV7-2,TRBJ2-7,CASSLTLGSGNSYEQYF,TGTGCCAGCAGCTTAACCCTGGGTAGCGGGAACTCCTACGAGCAGTACTTC
14,-,many,TRBV5-4,TRBJ2-1,CASSLSGAYNEQFF,TGTGCCAGCAGTCTGTCAGGAGCCTACAATGAGCAGTTCTTC
17,-,many,TRBV19,TRBJ1-5,CASMGREILHSNQPQHF,TGTGCCAGTATGGGCCGGGAGATACTTCATAGCAATCAGCCCCAGCATTTT